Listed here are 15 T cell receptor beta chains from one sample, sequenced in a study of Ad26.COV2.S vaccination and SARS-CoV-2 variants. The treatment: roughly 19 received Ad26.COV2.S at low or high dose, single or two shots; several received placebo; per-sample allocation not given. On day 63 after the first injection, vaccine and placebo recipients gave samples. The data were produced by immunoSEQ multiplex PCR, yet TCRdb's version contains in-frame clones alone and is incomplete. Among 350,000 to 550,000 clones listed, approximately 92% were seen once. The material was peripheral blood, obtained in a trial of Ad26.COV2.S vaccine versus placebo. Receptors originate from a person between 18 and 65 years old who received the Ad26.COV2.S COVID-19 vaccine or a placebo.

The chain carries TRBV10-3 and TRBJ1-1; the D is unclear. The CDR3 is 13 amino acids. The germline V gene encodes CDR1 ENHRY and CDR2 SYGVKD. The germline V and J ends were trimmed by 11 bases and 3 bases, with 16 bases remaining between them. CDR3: CAATRVADTEAFF. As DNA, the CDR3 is TGTGCCGCGACACGGGTGGCCGACACTGAAGCTTTCTTT.

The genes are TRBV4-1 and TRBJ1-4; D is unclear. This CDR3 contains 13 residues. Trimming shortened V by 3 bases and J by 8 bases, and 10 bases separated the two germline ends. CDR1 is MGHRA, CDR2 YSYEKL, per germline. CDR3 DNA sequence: TGCGCCAGCAGCCATGCGCCCGGAGAAAAACTGTTTTTT. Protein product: CASSHAPGEKLFF.

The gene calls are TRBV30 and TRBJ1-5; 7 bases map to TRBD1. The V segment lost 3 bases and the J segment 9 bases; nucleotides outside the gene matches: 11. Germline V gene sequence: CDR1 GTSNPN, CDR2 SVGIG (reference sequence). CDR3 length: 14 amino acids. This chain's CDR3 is CAWSPGTDGLPQHF. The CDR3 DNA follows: TGTGCCTGGAGCCCGGGGACAGACGGTTTGCCCCAGCATTTT.

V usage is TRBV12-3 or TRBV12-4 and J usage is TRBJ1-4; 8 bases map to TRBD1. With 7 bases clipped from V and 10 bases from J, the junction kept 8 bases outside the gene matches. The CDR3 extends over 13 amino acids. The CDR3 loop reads CASTLDRGGKLFF. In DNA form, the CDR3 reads TGTGCCAGCACCTTAGACAGGGGAGGAAAACTGTTTTTT.

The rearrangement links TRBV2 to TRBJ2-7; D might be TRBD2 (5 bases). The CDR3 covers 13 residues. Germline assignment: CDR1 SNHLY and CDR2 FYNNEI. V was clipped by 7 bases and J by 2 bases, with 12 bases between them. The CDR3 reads CASTMDGTYEQYF. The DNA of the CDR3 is TGTGCCAGCACCATGGACGGGACCTACGAGCAGTACTTC.

The DNA for the CDR3 is TGTGCCAGCAGCTCGGTGGGGACCTCCTACGAGCAGTACTTC. Its protein product is CASSSVGTSYEQYF. The J gene is TRBJ2-7, the V gene TRBV28; possibly TRBD1 or TRBD2 for D (5 bases each). This CDR3 is 14 amino acids long. From germline, CDR1 is MDHEN and CDR2 SYDVKM. Trimming cost V 6 bases and J 0 bases, with 12 bases left between them.

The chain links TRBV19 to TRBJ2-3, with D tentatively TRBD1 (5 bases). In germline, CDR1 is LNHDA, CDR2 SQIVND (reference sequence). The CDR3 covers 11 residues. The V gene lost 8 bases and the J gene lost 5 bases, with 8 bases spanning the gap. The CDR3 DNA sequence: TGTGCCAGTTCTGACAGAGATACGCAGTATTTT. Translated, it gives CASSDRDTQYF.

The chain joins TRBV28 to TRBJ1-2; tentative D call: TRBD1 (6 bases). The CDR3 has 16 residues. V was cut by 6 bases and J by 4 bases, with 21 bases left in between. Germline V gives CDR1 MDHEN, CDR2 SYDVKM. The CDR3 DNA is TGTGCCAGCAGCATAGGTGGGGGGCGCAAGTTCTATGGCTACACCTTC. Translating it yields CASSIGGGRKFYGYTF.

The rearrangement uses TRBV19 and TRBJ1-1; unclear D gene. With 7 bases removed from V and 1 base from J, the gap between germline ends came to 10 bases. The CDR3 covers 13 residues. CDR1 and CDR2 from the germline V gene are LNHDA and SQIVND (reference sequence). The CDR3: CASTLGGNTEAFF. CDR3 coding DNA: TGTGCCAGTACTCTAGGAGGGAACACTGAAGCTTTCTTT. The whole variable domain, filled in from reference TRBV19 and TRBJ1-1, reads DGGITQSPKYLFRKEGQNVTLSCEQNLNHDAMYWYRQDPGQGLRLIYYSQIVNDFQKGDIAEGYSVSREKKESFPLTVTSAQKNPTAFYLCASTLGGNTEAFFGQGTRLTVV.

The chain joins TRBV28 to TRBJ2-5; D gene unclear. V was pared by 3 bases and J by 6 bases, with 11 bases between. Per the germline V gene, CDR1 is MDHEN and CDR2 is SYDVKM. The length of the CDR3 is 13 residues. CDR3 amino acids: CASSFRPPKTQYF. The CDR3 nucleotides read TGTGCCAGCAGTTTCCGACCCCCAAAGACCCAGTACTTC.

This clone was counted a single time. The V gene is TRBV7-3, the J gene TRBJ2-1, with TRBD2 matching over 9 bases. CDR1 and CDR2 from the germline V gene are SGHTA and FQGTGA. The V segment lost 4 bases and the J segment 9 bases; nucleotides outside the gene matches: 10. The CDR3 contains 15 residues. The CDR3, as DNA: TGTGCCAGCAGCTCCATAGCGGGAGCTCTGGGTGAGCAGTTCTTC. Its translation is CASSSIAGALGEQFF.

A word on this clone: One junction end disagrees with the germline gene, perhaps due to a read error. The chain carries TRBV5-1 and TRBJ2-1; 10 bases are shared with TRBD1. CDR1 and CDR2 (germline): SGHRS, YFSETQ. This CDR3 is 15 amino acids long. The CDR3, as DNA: TGCGCCAGCAGGCAGACAGGGGGCTCCCACAATGAGCAGTTCTTC. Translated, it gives CASRQTGGSHNEQFF.

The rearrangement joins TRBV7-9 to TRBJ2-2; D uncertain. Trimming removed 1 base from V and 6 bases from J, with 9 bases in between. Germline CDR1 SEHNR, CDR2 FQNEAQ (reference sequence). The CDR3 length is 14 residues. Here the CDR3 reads CASSLGGSAGELFF. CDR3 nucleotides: TGTGCCAGCAGCTTAGGAGGTTCGGCCGGGGAGCTGTTTTTT.

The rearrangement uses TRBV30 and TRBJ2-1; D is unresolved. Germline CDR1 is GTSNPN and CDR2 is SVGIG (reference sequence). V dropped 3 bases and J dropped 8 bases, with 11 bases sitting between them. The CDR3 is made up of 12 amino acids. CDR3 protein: CAWREDGDEQFF. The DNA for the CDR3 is TGTGCCTGGAGGGAAGATGGGGATGAGCAGTTCTTC.

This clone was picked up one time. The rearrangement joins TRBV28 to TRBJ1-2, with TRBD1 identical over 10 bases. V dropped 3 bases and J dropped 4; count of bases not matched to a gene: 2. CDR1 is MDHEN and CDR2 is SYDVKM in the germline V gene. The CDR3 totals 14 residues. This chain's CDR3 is CASSFGTGVYGYTF. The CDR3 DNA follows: TGTGCCAGCAGTTTTGGGACAGGGGTCTATGGCTACACCTTC.